The T cell receptor (beta chain) under discussion was sequenced for a study of T cell responses to AZD1222 COVID-19 vaccine. Of note for this clone: What it binds is unknown.

The germline V gene encodes CDR1 SGHVS and CDR2 FQNEAQ. The CDR3 spans 16 residues. Trimming stripped 5 bases from V and 4 bases from J, with 17 bases between. General study results and limits: A mostly white British donor set with more females was recruited, and clonal diversity was possibly underestimated.

Measured with immunoSEQ multiplex PCR; TCRdb has only the in-frame clones, and not every one. The sample holds about 130,000 clones; over 80% are singletons and the top ten take approximately 6.5%. The rearrangement uses TRBV7-8 and TRBJ1-4; D is unresolved. The TCR sequence derives from an adult who received the AZD1222 COVID-19 vaccine. The starting material was peripheral blood, obtained 28 days after the second AZD1222 dose. This CDR3 is CASSHWTGLVNEKLFF. In DNA form, the CDR3 reads TGTGCCAGCAGCCATTGGACGGGTCTTGTTAATGAAAAACTGTTTTTT.